This T cell receptor beta chain was recovered during a study of cytotoxic CD8 clonotypes in ibrutinib-treated CLL. The overall study: An average of 255,043 productive templates and 94,082 productive rearrangements was obtained per sample.

The germline CDR1 and CDR2 sequences are SSHAT and FNYEAQ (reference sequence). CDR3 length: 16 amino acids. This table comes from immunoSEQ multiplex PCR, and its TCRdb copy is limited to in-frame clones, with some not included. The data contain hundreds of thousands of clones, more than 70% of them seen just once; the ten biggest clones take up 9.5% to 12%. Of note for this clone: One end of the junction is discordant with germline, which a read error may explain.

The starting material was PBMCs, obtained after 12 months of ibrutinib treatment. This receptor was taken from a human donor with chronic lymphocytic leukemia. The J gene is TRBJ2-1, the V gene TRBV7-7; D uncertain. The CDR3 spells CASSLVSGGLLSEQFF. CDR3 DNA sequence: TGTGCTAGCAGCTTAGTGTCGGGCGGTCTCTTAAGTGAGCAGTTCTTC.